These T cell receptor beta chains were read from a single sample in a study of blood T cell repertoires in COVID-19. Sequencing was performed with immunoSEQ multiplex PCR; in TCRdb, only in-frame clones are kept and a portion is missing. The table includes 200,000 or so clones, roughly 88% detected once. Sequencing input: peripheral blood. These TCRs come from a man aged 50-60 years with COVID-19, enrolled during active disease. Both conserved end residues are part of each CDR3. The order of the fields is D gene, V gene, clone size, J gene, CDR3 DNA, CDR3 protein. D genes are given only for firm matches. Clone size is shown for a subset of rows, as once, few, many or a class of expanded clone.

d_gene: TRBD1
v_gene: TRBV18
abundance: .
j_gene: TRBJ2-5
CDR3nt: TGTGCCAGCTCACCACCGGCAACAGGGGGAGAGACCCAGTACTTC
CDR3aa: CASSPPATGGETQYF

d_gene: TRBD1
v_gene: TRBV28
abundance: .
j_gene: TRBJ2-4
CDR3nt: TGTGCCAGCAGTGAACTCGACAGGGTTAAAAACATTCAGTACTTC
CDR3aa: CASSELDRVKNIQYF

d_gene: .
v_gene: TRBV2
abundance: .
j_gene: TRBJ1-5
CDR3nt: TGTGCCAGCAGGGTTCAGGGAAATCAGCCCCAGCATTTT
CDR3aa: CASRVQGNQPQHF

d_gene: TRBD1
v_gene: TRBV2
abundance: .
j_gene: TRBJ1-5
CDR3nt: TGTGCCAGCAGGGGGGACAGGGGGCTATATCAGCCCCAGCATTTT
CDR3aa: CASRGDRGLYQPQHF

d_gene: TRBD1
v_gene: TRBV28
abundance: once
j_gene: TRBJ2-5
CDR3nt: TGTGCCAGCAGCCCCCCCGGGACAGGGGGGATGCAGACCCAGTACTTC
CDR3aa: CASSPPGTGGMQTQYF

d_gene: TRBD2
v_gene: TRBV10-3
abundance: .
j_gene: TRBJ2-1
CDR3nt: TGTGCCATCAGTGGTCTAGCGGGGGGGCCGGGGGAGCAGTTCTTC
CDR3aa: CAISGLAGGPGEQFF

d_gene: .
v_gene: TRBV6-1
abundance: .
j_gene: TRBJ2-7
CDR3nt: TGTGCCAGCAGTGAAGGTTGGCAAACCTACGAGCAGTACTTC
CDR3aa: CASSEGWQTYEQYF

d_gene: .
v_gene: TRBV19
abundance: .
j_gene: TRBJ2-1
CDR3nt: TGTGCCAGTAGTGAGAGGGCCCCAGACGAGCAGTTCTTC
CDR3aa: CASSERAPDEQFF

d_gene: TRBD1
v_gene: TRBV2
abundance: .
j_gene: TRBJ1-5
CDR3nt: TGTGCCAGCAGACTGGGACAGGGGGCAGCGAATCAGCCCCAGCATTTT
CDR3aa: CASRLGQGAANQPQHF

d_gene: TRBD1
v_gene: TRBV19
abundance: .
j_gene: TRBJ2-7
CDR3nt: TGTGCCAGTAGTAGGGGAAACATAGGGACAGCTGCAACCTACGAGCAGTACTTC
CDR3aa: CASSRGNIGTAATYEQYF

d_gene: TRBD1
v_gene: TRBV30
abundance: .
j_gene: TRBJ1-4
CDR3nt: TGTGCCTGCCCGAGTTCGGGGACAGGGTTTGAAAAACTGTTTTTT
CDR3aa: CACPSSGTGFEKLFF

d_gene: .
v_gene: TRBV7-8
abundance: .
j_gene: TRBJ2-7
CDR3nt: TGTGCCAGCAGCTTAGTACAGGGCTTCTCCTACGAGCAGTACTTC
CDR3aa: CASSLVQGFSYEQYF

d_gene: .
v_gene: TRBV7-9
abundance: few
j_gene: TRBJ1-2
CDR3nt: TGTGCCAGCAGCTTAGATGATATCCTACGCTACACCTTC
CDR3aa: CASSLDDILRYTF

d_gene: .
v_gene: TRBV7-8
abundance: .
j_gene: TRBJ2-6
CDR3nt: TGTGCCAGCAGCTTAGATTACTCTGGGGCCAACGTCCTGACTTTC
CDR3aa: CASSLDYSGANVLTF

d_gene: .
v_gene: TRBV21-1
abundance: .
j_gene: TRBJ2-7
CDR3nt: TGTGCCAGCAGCAATCGCGGCAGGGCCTCCTACGAGCAGTACTTC
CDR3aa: CASSNRGRASYEQYF

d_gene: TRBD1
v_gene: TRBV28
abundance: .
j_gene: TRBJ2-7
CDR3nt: TGTGCCAGCAGTTTAACACAGGGGTCCCACGAGCAGTACTTC
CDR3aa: CASSLTQGSHEQYF

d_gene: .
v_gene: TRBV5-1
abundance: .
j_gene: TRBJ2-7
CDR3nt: TGCGCCAGCAGCTTGGCCATAGACAGGTTCGGAGAGCAGTACTTC
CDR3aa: CASSLAIDRFGEQYF

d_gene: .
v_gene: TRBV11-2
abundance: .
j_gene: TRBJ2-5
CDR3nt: TGTGCCAGCAGCAGGGACTTCCAAGAGACCCAGTACTTC
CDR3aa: CASSRDFQETQYF

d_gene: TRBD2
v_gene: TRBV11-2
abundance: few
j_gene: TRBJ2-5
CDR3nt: TGTGCCAGCAGAATAGCGGGAGGCAGGGAGACCCAGTACTTC
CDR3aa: CASRIAGGRETQYF

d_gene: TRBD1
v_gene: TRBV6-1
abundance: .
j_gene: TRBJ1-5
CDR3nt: TGTGCCAGCAGTGAGACAGGGTGGCAGCCCCAGCATTTT
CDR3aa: CASSETGWQPQHF

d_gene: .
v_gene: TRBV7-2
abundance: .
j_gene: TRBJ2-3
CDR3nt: TGTGCCAGTGAACAGGGTTTGACAGATACGCAGTATTTT
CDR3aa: CASEQGLTDTQYF

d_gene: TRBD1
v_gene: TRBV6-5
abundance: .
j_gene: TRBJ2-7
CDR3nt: TGTGCCAGCAGCAGGGGACAGTCCTACGAGCAGTACTTC
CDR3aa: CASSRGQSYEQYF

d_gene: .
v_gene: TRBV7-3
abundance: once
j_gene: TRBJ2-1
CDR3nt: TGTGCCAGCAGCTTTCCGGTGGGGCGAAACAATGAGCAGTTCTTC
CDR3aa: CASSFPVGRNNEQFF

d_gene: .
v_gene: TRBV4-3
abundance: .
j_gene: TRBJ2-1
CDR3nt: TGCGCCAGCAGCCAAGATCGAGGGTCGAGCTCCTACAATGAGCAGTTCTTC
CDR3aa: CASSQDRGSSSYNEQFF

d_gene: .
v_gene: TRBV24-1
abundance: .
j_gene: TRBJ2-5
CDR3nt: TGTGCCACCAGTGATTCAGGGGCCCAAGAGACCCAGTACTTC
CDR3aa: CATSDSGAQETQYF

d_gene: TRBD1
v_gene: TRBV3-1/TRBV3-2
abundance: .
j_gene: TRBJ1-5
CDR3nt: TGTGCCAGCAGCCAAGGGCAGGGGGCGGGTCAGCCCCAGCATTTT
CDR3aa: CASSQGQGAGQPQHF

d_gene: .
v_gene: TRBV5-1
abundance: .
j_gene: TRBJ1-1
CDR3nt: TGCGCCAGCAGCATCCCCGCAGCGGGTCCCCTGAACACTGAAGCTTTCTTT
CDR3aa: CASSIPAAGPLNTEAFF

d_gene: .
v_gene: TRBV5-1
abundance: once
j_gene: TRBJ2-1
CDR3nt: TGCGCCAGCAGCTTCCCCCGGGGGGCGGCTTACAATGAGCAGTTCTTC
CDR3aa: CASSFPRGAAYNEQFF

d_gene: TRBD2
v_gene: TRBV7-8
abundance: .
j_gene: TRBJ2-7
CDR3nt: TGTGCCAGCAGCCCCTCCGGGACTAGGATCTACGAGCAGTACTTC
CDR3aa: CASSPSGTRIYEQYF

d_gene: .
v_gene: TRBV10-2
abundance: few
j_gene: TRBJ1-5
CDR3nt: TGCGCCAGCAGTGACCAGGGAATGGTACAGCCCCAGCATTTT
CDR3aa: CASSDQGMVQPQHF

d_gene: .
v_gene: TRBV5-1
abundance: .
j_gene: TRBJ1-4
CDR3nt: TGCGCCAGCAGCCCCCGACTTGCAACTAATGAAAAACTGTTTTTT
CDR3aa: CASSPRLATNEKLFF

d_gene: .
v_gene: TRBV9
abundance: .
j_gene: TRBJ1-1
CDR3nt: TGTGCCAGCAGCCCCCCGAGGAGCACTGAAGCTTTCTTT
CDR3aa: CASSPPRSTEAFF

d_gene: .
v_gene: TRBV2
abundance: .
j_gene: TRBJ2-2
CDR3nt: TGTGCCAGCAAGGAGAGCACCGGGGAGCTGTTTTTT
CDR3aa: CASKESTGELFF

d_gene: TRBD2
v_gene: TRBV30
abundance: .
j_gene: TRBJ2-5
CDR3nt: TGTGCCTGGAGTGTGTCCGGGGGGTGGGCCCAGTACTTC
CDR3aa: CAWSVSGGWAQYF

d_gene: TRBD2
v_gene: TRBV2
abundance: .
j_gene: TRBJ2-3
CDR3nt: TGTGCCAGCAGCGACGGACTAGCGGCAGCTACAGATACGCAGTATTTT
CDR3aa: CASSDGLAAATDTQYF

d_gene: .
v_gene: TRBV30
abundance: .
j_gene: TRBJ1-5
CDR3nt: TGTGCCTGGAGTGCTAAACACGGGGCCCAGCATTTT
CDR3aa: CAWSAKHGAQHF

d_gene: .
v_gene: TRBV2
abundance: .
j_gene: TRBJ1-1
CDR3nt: TGTGCCAGCAGTGAAATGCAGATGAACACTGAAGCTTTCTTT
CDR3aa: CASSEMQMNTEAFF

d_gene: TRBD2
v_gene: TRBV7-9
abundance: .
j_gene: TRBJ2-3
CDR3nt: TGTGCCAGCAGCTTAATGTTAGGTAACGGGAGGATTAGCACAGATACGCAGTATTTT
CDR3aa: CASSLMLGNGRISTDTQYF

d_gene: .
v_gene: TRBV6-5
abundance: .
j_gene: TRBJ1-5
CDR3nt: TGTGCCAGCAGTTACATGGAGGGACAGCCCCAGCATTTT
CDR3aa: CASSYMEGQPQHF

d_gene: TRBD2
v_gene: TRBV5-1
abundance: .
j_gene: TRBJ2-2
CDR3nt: TGCGCCAGCAGTAAAACCCCCACTAGCGGGGACACCGGGGAGCTGTTTTTT
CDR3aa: CASSKTPTSGDTGELFF

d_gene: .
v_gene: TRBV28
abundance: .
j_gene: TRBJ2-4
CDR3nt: TGTGCCAGTACCGAGGACTTAGCCAAAAACATTCAGTACTTC
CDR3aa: CASTEDLAKNIQYF

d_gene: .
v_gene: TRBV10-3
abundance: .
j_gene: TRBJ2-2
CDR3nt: TGTGCCATCAGTGAGCAAACAAGCACCGGGGAGCTGTTTTTT
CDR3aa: CAISEQTSTGELFF

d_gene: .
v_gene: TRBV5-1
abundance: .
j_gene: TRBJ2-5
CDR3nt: TGCGCCAGCAGCCCCGGACACGGAGGGACCAGCGTGGAGACCCAGTACTTC
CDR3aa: CASSPGHGGTSVETQYF

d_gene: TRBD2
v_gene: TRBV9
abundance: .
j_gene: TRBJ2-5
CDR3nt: TGTGCCAGCAGCGCCGACACGGGACTAGCGGGAGGAGAGACCCAGTACTTC
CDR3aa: CASSADTGLAGGETQYF

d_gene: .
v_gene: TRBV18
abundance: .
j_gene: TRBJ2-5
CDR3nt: TGTGCCAGCTCACCTGGACAGCAAGAGACCCAGTACTTC
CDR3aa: CASSPGQQETQYF

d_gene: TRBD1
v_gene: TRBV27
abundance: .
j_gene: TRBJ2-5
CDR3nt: TGTGCCAGCAGCCTAAAGGCAGGGGGCGCTTCACACGAGACCCAGTACTTC
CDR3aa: CASSLKAGGASHETQYF

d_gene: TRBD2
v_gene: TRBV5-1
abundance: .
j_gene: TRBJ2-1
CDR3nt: TGCGCCAGCAGCTCCGGGACTAGCGGGAACTATGAGCAGTTCTTC
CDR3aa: CASSSGTSGNYEQFF

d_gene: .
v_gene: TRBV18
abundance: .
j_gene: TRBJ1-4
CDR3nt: TGTGCCAGCTCATCTGAGGATGAAAAACTGTTTTTT
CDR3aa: CASSSEDEKLFF

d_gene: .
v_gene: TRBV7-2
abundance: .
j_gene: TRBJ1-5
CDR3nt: TGTGCCAGCAGCTTGCGACAGGCCGAACAGCCCCAGCATTTT
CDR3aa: CASSLRQAEQPQHF

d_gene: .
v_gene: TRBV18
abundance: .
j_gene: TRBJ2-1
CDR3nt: TGTGCCAGCTCACGGGATATGTCCGGACAGTATGAGCAGTTCTTC
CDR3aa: CASSRDMSGQYEQFF

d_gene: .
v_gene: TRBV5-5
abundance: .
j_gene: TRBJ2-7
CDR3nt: TGTGCCAGCAGCTGGGCAGACTCCTACGAGCAGTACTTC
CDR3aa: CASSWADSYEQYF

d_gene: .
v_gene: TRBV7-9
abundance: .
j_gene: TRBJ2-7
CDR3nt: TGTGCCAGCAGCCCTCAGCTGGGGGGTGTCTACGAGCAGTACTTC
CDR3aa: CASSPQLGGVYEQYF

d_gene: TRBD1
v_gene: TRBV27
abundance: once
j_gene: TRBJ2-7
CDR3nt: TGTGCCAGCAGTGTTCAGGGACAGGGTGTCTACGAGCAGTACTTC
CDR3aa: CASSVQGQGVYEQYF

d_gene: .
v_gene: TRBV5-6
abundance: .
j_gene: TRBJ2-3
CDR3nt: TGTGCCAGCAGCTTGGGACAGGAGCAGTATTTT
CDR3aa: CASSLGQEQYF

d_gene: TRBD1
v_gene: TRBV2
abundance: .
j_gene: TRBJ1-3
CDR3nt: TGTGCCAGCAGTGAAGGGACAGGGGCTGGAAACACCATATATTTT
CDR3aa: CASSEGTGAGNTIYF

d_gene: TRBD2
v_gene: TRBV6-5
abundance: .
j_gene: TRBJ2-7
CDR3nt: TGTGCCAGCAGACCCGGCCCGAGGGACTATTACGAGCAGTACTTC
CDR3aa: CASRPGPRDYYEQYF

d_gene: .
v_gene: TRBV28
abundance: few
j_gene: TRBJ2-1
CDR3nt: TGTGCCAGCAGGAATCTACAGGTCCACAATGAGCAGTTCTTC
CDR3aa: CASRNLQVHNEQFF

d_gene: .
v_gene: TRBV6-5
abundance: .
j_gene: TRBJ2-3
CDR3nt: TGTGCCGGACTTAGTGGCGAAGATACGCAGTATTTT
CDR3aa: CAGLSGEDTQYF

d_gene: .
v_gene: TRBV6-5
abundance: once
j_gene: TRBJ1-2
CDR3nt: TGTGCCAGCAGCCCCAGGGGTTACTATGGCTACACCTTC
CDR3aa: CASSPRGYYGYTF

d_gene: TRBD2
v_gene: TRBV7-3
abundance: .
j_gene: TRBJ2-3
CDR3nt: TGTGCCAGCAGCACTATAGCGGGGGGCACAGATACGCAGTATTTT
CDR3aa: CASSTIAGGTDTQYF